This T cell receptor beta chain was identified during a study of early T cells in non-severe SARS-CoV-2 infection. Study-level information: Unpaired chains resulted from sequencing bulk RNA of unsorted whole blood.

Of note for this clonotype: No antigen is known for it. Without the conserved terminal phenylalanine or tryptophan, this CDR3 likely stems from a read error.

Findings and limits, study-wide: A preference for anti-spike CD8 responses marked VDJdb matching, which missed private and CD4 specificities.

Researchers tagged individual cDNA molecules with unique molecular identifiers. TCRdb called the 5' RACE reads again in MiXCR, with one record for every CDR3 protein. The sample yields tens of thousands of distinct CDR3 sequences, more than 8% seen once. Germline loops: CDR1 SGHDT, CDR2 YYEEEE. After removal of 3 bases from V and 2 bases from J, the junction contained 7 bases not matched to a gene. This CDR3 contains 15 residues. The receptor was isolated from an adult who was a healthcare worker with PCR-confirmed SARS-CoV-2 infection or an uninfected control (not recorded which). V and J are TRBV5-6 and TRBJ1-1; 7 bases match TRBD1. The input for sequencing was whole blood, taken at baseline. Written as DNA, the CDR3 is TGTGCCAGCAGCTCGACAGGGACCAAAAACACTGAAGCTTTCTTA. Residues: CASSSTGTKNTEAFL.